A selection of T cell receptor beta chains follows, all from one sample in a study of blood T cell repertoires in COVID-19. Measured with immunoSEQ multiplex PCR; TCRdb has only the in-frame clones, and not every one. The table has 200,000 to 300,000 clones, around 87% seen once. Input material: peripheral blood. Every receptor here comes from a woman aged 40 to 50 who had recovered from COVID-19. Both conserved end residues are part of each CDR3. Each record gives: CDR3 length, J gene, clone size, V gene, CDR3 protein. Some rows mark clone size as missing; the rest say once, few, many or name a class of expanded clone.

>13|TRBJ1-1|once|TRBV6-2/TRBV6-3
CASTPLGGTEAFF
>13|TRBJ1-2|-|TRBV6-5
CASRLTANYGYTF
>16|TRBJ2-5|-|TRBV7-2
CASSPLGAGRGKTQYF
>13|TRBJ2-5|many|TRBV11-2
CASSLRRGGSQYF
>14|TRBJ1-5|-|TRBV6-5
CASSTTGVNQPQHF
>14|TRBJ1-1|once|TRBV15
CATSRDPQFTEAFF
>13|TRBJ1-1|-|TRBV7-8
CASSLTVNTEAFF
>17|TRBJ1-1|-|TRBV5-1
CASSQMTGGVGNTEAFF
>17|TRBJ2-6|-|TRBV19
CASSIDPHREGANVLTF
>10|TRBJ1-4|-|TRBV20-1
CSLRGEKLFF
>14|TRBJ1-5|-|TRBV18
CASSPGTGNQPQHF
>16|TRBJ2-3|-|TRBV4-3
CASSQGAGGMADTQYF
>13|TRBJ1-1|-|TRBV30
CAWGRNYGTEAFF
>16|TRBJ2-1|-|TRBV30
CAWTSGGAIKYNEQFF
>13|TRBJ2-5|few|TRBV6-5
CASRAGGQETQYF
>15|TRBJ1-5|few|TRBV15
CATSRGQGGQQPQHF
>17|TRBJ2-6|-|TRBV2
CAGTIQGEVYGANVLTF
>13|TRBJ1-1|few|TRBV7-6
CASREGVDTEAFF
>16|TRBJ1-1|-|TRBV7-8
CASSRRTGGENTEAFF
>14|TRBJ1-2|once|TRBV5-1
CASSLTPPGGGYTF
>14|TRBJ1-1|-|TRBV10-1
CASSVGTGGTEAFF
>12|TRBJ1-2|-|TRBV5-5
CASSYGGSGYTF
>15|TRBJ1-6|few|TRBV5-4
CASSLQDRLNSPLHF
>13|TRBJ1-2|-|TRBV5-6
CLTGGGPNYGYTF